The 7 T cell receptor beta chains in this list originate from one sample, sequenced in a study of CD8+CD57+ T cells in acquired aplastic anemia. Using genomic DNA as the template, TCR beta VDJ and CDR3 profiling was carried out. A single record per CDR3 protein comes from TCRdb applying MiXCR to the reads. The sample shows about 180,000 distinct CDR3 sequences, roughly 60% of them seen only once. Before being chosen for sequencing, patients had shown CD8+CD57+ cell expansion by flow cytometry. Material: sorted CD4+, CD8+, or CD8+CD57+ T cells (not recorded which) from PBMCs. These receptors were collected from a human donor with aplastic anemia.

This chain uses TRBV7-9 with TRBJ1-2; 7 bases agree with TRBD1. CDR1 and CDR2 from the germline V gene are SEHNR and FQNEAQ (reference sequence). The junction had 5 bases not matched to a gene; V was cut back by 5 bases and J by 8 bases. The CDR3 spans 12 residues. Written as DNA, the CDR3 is TGTGCCAGCAGCCCGACAGGGATGGGCTACACCTTC. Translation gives CASSPTGMGYTF.

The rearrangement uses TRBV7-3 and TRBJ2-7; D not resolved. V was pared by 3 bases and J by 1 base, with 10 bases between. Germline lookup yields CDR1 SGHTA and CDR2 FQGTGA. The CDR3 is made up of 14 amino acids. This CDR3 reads CASSLDATSYEQYF. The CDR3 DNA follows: TGTGCCAGCAGCTTGGACGCGACTTCCTACGAGCAGTACTTC.

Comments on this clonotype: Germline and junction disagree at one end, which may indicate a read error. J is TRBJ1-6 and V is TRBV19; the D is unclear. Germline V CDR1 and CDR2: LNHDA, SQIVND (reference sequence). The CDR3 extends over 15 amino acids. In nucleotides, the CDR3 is TGTGCCAGTAGTATCGCCAGCTCCTATAATTCACCCATCCACTTT. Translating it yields CASSIASSYNSPIHF. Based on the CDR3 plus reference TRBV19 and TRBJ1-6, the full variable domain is DGGITQSPKYLFRKEGQNVTLSCEQNLNHDAMYWYRQDPGQGLRLIYYSQIVNDFQKGDIAEGYSVSREKKESFPLTVTSAQKNPTAFYLCASSIASSYNSPIHFGNGTRLTVT.

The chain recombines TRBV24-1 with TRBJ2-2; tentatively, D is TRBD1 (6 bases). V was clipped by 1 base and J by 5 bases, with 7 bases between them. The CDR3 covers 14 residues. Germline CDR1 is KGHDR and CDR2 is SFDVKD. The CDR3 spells CATSDLGGTGELFF. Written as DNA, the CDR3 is TGTGCCACCAGTGATTTAGGGGGTACCGGGGAGCTGTTTTTT.

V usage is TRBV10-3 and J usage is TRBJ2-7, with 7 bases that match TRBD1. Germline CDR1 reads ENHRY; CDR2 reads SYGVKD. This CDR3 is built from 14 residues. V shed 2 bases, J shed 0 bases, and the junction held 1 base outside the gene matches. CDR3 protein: CAISERDSSYEQYF. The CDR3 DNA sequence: TGTGCCATCAGTGAGAGGGACAGCTCCTACGAGCAGTACTTC.

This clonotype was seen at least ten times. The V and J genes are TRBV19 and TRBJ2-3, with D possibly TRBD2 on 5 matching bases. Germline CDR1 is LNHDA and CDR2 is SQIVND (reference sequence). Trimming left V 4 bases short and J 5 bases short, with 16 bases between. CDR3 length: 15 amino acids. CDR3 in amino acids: CASSTARELGDTQYF. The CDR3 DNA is TGTGCCAGTAGTACGGCCCGGGAATTAGGAGATACGCAGTATTTT.

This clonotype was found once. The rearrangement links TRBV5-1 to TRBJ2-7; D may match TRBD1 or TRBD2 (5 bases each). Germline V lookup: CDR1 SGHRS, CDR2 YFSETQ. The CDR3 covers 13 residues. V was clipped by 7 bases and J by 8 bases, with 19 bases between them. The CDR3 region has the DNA TGCGCCAGCGGACTCCAGGGTTCCCACAAGCAGTACTTC. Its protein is CASGLQGSHKQYF.